This TCR beta chain was obtained from a study of OX40 agonist ivuxolimab in advanced cancers. Study background: Mean age 60 years, range about 23 to 80; 82.7% male. Regarding the study as a whole: Among the lowest levels of clonal expansion were found in partial responders at 0.1-3.0 mg/kg.

This clone was seen a single time. Its specificity is not known. Method: immunoSEQ multiplex PCR; TCRdb's copy keeps in-frame clones and lacks some. The sample contains around 62,000 clones, roughly 84% of which appear only once. There are 12 residues in the CDR3. The V gene's germline CDR1 is LNHDA and CDR2 SQIVND (reference sequence). Trimming removed 3 bases at V and 11 bases at J, with 13 bases between. The source of this sequence is an adult with an advanced solid tumor such as melanoma, head and neck, liver or kidney cancer. The chain carries TRBV19 and TRBJ1-1; D gene ambiguous. The source material was CD4+ or CD8+ T cells sorted from blood, sampled in a trial of the OX40 agonist ivuxolimab. The CDR3 nucleotides are TGTGCCAGTAGTATCCCGGGGTTATCGGCTTTCTTT. This translates into CASSIPGLSAFF.